The 8 T cell receptor beta chains presented below share a single source sample, sequenced in a study of blood T cell repertoires in COVID-19. TCRdb's table, derived via immunoSEQ multiplex PCR, lists solely in-frame clones and lacks some. The top ten hold 2% to 2.5% of the sample, which has approximately 290,000 clones, more than 85% seen once. Sequences were obtained from peripheral blood. These receptor sequences come from a woman in her twenties or thirties with COVID-19, enrolled during active disease.

This clone appeared a single time. One junction end disagrees with the germline gene, perhaps due to a read error. The genes are TRBV7-9 and TRBJ1-2; no clear D. Germline CDR1 and CDR2: SEHNR and FQNEAQ (reference sequence). The CDR3 contains 12 residues. In DNA form, the CDR3 reads TGTGCCAGCAGTTCTAACTTCTATGGTTACACCTTC. It is translated as CASSSNFYGYTF. The variable domain in full, completed from reference TRBV7-9 and TRBJ1-2, reads DTGVSQNPRHKITKRGQNVTFRCDPISEHNRLYWYRQTLGQGPEFLTYFQNEAQLEKSRLLSDRFSAERPKGSFSTLEIQRTEQGDSAMYLCASSSNFYGYTFGSGTRLTVV.

CDR3 sequence (DNA): TGTGCCAGCAGTTACGACAGGGTCGACACCGGGGAGCTGTTTTTT. Residues: CASSYDRVDTGELFF. The gene calls are TRBV6-5 and TRBJ2-2; 7 bases line up with TRBD1. This CDR3 comprises 15 residues. Looked up from germline, CDR1 is MNHEY and CDR2 is SVGAGI. V was clipped by 2 bases and J by 3 bases; unmatched bases: 3.

The V call is TRBV19, the J call TRBJ1-5, with 7 positions matching TRBD1. Germline-derived CDR1 and CDR2 are LNHDA and SQIVND (reference sequence). The length of the CDR3 is 16 residues. Trimming took 4 bases from V and 0 from J; bases not matched to a gene: 6. The CDR3 bases are TGTGCCAGTAGTACCCGCAGGGGGAGTAGCAATCAGCCCCAGCATTTT. Protein: CASSTRRGSSNQPQHF.

This clone was counted a single time. The sample holds other DNA sequences that translate to the same CDR3. This chain connects TRBV12-3 or TRBV12-4 to TRBJ1-2; D is unclear. With 1 base removed from V and 2 bases from J, the gap between germline ends came to 5 bases. This CDR3 has 13 amino acids. The DNA for the CDR3 is TGTGCCAGCAGTTTAGACAGCAACTATGGCTACACCTTC. This encodes CASSLDSNYGYTF.

This rearrangement joins TRBV3-1 (or the pseudogene TRBV3-2) to TRBJ2-3; D gene unclear. V was shortened by 2 bases and J by 2 bases, with 14 bases between the two germline ends. This CDR3 has 16 amino acids. CDR1 is LGHDT and CDR2 is YNNKEL in the germline V gene (reference sequence). CDR3: CASSQRWSEYTDTQYF. CDR3 sequence (DNA): TGTGCCAGCAGCCAAAGGTGGAGCGAGTACACAGATACGCAGTATTTT.

The rearrangement uses TRBV19 and TRBJ1-2, with TRBD1 matching over 7 bases. From germline, CDR1 is LNHDA and CDR2 SQIVND (reference sequence). With 2 bases clipped from V and 5 bases from J, the junction kept 11 bases outside the gene matches. This CDR3 region has 16 residues. CDR3 DNA: TGTGCCAGTAGTATACGACAGGGAACAATCATGTATGGCTACACCTTC. It is translated as CASSIRQGTIMYGYTF.

The rearrangement uses TRBV5-1 and TRBJ1-4, with 7 bases fitting TRBD1. From germline, CDR1 is SGHRS and CDR2 YFSETQ. V dropped 0 bases and J dropped 6; count of bases not matched to a gene: 2. The length of the CDR3 is 14 residues. The CDR3 spells CASSLVGQHEKLFF. The CDR3 DNA is TGCGCCAGCAGCTTGGTGGGACAGCATGAAAAACTGTTTTTT.

The V gene is TRBV7-9, the J gene TRBJ1-1; D gene ambiguous. Germline CDR1 reads SEHNR; CDR2 reads FQNEAQ (reference sequence). CDR3 length: 13 residues. Trimming left V 4 bases short and J 5 bases short, with 11 bases between. The CDR3 is CASSSAVWTEAFF. CDR3 DNA sequence: TGTGCCAGCAGCTCCGCGGTGTGGACTGAAGCTTTCTTT.